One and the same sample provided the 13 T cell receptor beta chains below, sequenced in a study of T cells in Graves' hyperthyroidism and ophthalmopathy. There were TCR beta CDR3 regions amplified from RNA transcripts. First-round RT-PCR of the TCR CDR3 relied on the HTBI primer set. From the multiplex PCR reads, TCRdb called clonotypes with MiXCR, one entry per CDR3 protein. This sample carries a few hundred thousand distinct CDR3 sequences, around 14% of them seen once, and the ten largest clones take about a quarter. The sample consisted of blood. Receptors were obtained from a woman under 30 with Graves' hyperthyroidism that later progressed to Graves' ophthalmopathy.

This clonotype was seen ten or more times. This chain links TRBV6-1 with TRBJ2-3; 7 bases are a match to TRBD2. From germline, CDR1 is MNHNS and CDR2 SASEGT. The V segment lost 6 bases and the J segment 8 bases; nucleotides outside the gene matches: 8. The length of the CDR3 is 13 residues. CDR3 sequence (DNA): TGTGCCAGCAGACTGATAACGGGAGGTACGCAGTATTTT. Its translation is CASRLITGGTQYF.

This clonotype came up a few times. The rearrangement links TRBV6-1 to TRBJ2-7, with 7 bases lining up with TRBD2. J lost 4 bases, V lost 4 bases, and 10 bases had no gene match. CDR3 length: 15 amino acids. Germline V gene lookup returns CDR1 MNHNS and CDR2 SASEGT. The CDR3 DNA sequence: TGTGCCAGCAGTGCCACCGGGACTACAGGATACGAGCAGTACTTC. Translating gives CASSATGTTGYEQYF.

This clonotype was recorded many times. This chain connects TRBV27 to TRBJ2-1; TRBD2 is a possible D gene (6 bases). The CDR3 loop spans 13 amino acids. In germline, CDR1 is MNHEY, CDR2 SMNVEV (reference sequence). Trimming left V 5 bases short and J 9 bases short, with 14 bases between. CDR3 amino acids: CASSLRTIGEQFF. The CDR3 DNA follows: TGTGCCAGCAGTCTCAGGACTATTGGTGAGCAGTTCTTC.

The CDR3 loop is CASTPVGRVGAGELFF. For the CDR3, the DNA is TGTGCCAGCACCCCGGTGGGCAGGGTAGGCGCCGGGGAGCTGTTTTTT. The rearrangement joins TRBV6-1 to TRBJ2-2; perhaps TRBD1 as D (5 bases). This CDR3 contains 16 residues. Looked up from germline, CDR1 is MNHNS and CDR2 is SASEGT. V shed 7 bases and J shed 6 bases, with 21 bases lying between them.

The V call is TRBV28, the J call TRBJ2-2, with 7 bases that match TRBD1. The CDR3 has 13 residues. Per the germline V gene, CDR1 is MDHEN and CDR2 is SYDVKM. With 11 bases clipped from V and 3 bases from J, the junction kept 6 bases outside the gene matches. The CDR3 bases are TGTGCCTCCAACAGGGGAGACACCGGGGAGCTGTTTTTT. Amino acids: CASNRGDTGELFF.

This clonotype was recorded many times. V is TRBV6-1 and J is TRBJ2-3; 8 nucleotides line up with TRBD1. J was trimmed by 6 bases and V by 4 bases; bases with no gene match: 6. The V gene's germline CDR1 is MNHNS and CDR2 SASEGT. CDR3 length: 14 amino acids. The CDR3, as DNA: TGTGCCAGCAGTGGAAGACAGGGGATCGATACGCAGTATTTT. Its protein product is CASSGRQGIDTQYF.

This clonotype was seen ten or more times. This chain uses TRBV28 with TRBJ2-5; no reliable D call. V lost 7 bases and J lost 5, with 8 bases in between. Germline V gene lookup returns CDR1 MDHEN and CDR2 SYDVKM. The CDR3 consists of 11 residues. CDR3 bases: TGTGCCAGCACCCTCATGGAGACCCAGTACTTC. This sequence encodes CASTLMETQYF.

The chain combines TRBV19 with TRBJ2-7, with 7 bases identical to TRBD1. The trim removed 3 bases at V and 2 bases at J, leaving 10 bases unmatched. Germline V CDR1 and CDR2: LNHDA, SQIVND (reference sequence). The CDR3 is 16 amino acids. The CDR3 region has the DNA TGTGCCAGTAGTATCACCGCGGACAGGTCAGCCTACGAGCAGTACTTC. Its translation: CASSITADRSAYEQYF.

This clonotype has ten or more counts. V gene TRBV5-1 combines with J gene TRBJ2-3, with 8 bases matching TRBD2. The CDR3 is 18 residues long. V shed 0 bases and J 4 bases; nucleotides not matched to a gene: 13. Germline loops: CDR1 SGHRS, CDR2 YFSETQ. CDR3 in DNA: TGCGCCAGCAGCTTGGTTACCGGGAGGGCCTCACCGGCAGATACGCAGTATTTT. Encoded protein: CASSLVTGRASPADTQYF.

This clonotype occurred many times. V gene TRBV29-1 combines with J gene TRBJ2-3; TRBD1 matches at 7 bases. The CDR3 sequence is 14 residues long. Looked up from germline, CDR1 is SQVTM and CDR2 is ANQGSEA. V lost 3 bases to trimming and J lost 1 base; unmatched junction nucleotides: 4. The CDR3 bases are TGCAGCGTTGATCTTCAGGGGGGCACAGATACGCAGTATTTT. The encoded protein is CSVDLQGGTDTQYF.

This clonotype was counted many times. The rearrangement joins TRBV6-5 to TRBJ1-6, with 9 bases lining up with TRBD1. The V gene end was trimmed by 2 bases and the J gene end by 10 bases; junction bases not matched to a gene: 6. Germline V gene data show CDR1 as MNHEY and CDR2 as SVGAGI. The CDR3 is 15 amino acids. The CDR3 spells CASSYGQGIGSPLHF. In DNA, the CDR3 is TGTGCCAGCAGTTACGGACAGGGGATTGGATCACCCCTCCACTTT.

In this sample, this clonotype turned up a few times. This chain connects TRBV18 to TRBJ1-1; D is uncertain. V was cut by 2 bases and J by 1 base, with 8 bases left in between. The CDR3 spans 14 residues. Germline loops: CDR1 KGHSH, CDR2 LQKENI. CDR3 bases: TGTGCCAGCTCACCAATGGGGAGGAACACTGAAGCTTTCTTT. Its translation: CASSPMGRNTEAFF. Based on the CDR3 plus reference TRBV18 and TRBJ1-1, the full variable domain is NAGVMQNPRHLVRRRGQEARLRCSPMKGHSHVYWYRQLPEEGLKFMVYLQKENIIDESGMPKERFSAEFPKEGPSILRIQQVVRGDSAAYFCASSPMGRNTEAFFGQGTRLTVV.

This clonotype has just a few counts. CDR3 in DNA: TGTGCCAGCAGTGAATCCTCGGACGAGGCCTCCTACAATGAGCAGTTCTTC. Residues: CASSESSDEASYNEQFF. The genes are TRBV25-1 and TRBJ2-1; D is uncertain. Germline V CDR1 and CDR2: MGHDK, SYGVNS. This CDR3 contains 17 residues. V lost 1 base and J lost 0, with 13 bases in between.